The rows below give T cell receptor beta chains drawn from one sample of a study of CD8 T cells in ankylosing spondylitis. TCRdb called the 5' RACE reads again in MiXCR, with one record for every CDR3 protein. The repertoire holds about 420,000 distinct CDR3 sequences, with around 22% as singletons. The source material was blood, either unsorted or a sorted T cell fraction (not recorded which). All receptors come from a male donor with ankylosing spondylitis. CDR3s leave out the opening cysteine and the closing phenylalanine or tryptophan. Each record gives: V gene, J gene, CDR3 protein.

TRBV28,TRBJ2-6,ASSLLGAGANVLT
TRBV6-2/TRBV6-3,TRBJ2-1,ASSYPGLAGRNEQF
TRBV7-3,TRBJ2-1,ASSLPPGQPNNEQF
TRBV12-3/TRBV12-4,TRBJ2-1,ASNRAGEFFNEQF
TRBV29-1,TRBJ1-2,SVDIAGFYGYT
TRBV24-1,TRBJ2-5,ATSDWEAQY
TRBV3-1,TRBJ1-2,ASSQDPRRGYT
TRBV12-3/TRBV12-4,TRBJ1-5,ASSLARQLSGDQPQH
TRBV5-1,TRBJ1-2,ASSLVPDGDYGYT
TRBV29-1,TRBJ2-1,SVEEPYYADEQF
TRBV7-3,TRBJ2-1,ASSLWSGYRPNEQF
TRBV6-1,TRBJ1-1,ASKMSLRVNTEAF
TRBV11-1,TRBJ1-2,ASSKRTDWNYGYT
TRBV3-1,TRBJ1-1,ASTVGAEAF
TRBV11-2,TRBJ2-3,ASSQSGTITDTQY
TRBV6-2/TRBV6-3,TRBJ2-1,ARGRLAGSYNEQF
TRBV28,TRBJ2-7,ASSPTGQGSNEQY
TRBV14,TRBJ1-1,ASSQQGEIT
TRBV7-2,TRBJ2-7,ASSFIAGGPVHEQY
TRBV12-3/TRBV12-4,TRBJ1-2,ASSLRRYSNYGYT